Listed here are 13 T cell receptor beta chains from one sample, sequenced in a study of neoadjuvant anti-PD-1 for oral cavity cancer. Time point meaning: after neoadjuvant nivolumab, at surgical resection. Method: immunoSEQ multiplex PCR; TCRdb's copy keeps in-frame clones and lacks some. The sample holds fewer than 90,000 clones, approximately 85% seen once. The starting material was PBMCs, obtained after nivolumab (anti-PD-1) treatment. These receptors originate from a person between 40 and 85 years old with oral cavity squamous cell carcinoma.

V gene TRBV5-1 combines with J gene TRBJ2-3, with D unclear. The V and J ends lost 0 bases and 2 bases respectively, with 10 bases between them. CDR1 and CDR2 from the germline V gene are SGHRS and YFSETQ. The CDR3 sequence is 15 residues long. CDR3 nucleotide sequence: TGCGCCAGCAGCTTGGAAGGGAAGCTCACAGATACGCAGTATTTT. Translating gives CASSLEGKLTDTQYF. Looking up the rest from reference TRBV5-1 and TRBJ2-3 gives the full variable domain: KAGVTQTPRYLIKTRGQQVTLSCSPISGHRSVSWYQQTPGQGLQFLFEYFSETQRNKGNFPGRFSGRQFSNSRSEMNVSTLELGDSALYLCASSLEGKLTDTQYFGPGTRLTVL.

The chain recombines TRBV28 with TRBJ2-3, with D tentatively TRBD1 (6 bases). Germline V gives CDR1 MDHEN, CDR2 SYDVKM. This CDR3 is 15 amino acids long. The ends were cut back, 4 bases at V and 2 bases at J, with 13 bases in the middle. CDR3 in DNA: TGTGCCAGCAGTTCCCAGGGGATATCCACAGATACGCAGTATTTT. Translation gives CASSSQGISTDTQYF.

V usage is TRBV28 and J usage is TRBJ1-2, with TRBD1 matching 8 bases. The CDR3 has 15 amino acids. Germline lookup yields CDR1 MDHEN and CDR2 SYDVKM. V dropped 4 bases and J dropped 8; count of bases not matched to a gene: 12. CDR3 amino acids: CASSYILQGVGGYTF. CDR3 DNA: TGTGCCAGCAGTTACATTTTACAGGGGGTGGGCGGCTACACCTTC.

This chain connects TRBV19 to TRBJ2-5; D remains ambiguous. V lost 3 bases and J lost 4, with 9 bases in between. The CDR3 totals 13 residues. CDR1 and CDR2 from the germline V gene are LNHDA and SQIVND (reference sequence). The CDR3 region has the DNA TGTGCCAGTAGTATTAACGTTAGAGAGACCCAGTACTTC. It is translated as CASSINVRETQYF.

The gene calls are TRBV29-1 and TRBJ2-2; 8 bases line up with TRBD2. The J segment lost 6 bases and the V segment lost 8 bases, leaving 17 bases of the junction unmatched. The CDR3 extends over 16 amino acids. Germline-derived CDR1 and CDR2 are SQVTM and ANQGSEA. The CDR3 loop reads CSPSGSGRGGAGELFF. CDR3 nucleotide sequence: TGCAGCCCCTCGGGGAGCGGGAGAGGGGGGGCCGGGGAGCTGTTTTTT.

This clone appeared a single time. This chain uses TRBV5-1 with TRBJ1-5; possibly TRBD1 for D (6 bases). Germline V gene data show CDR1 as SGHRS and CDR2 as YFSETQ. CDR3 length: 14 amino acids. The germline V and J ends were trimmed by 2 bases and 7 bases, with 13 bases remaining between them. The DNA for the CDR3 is TGCGCCAGCAGCTTTACAGGGATGGGGCAGCCCCAGCATTTT. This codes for CASSFTGMGQPQHF.

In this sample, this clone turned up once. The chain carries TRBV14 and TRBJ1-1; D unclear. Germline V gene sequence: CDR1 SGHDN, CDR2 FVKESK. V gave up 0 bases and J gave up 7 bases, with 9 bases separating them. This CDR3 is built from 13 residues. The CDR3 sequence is CASSQDQSGEAFF. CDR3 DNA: TGTGCCAGCAGCCAAGATCAGTCCGGTGAAGCTTTCTTT.

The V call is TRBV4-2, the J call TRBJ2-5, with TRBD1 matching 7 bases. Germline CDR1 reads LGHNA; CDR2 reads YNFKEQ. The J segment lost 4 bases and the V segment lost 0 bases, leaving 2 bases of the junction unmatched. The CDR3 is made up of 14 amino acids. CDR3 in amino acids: CASSQESGGETQYF. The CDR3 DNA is TGTGCCAGCAGCCAAGAGTCAGGGGGAGAGACCCAGTACTTC.

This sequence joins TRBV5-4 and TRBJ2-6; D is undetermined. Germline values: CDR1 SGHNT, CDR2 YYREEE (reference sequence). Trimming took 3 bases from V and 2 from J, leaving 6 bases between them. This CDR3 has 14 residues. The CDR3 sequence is CASSSDAGANVLTF. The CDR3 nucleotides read TGTGCCAGCAGCTCTGATGCTGGGGCCAACGTCCTGACTTTC.

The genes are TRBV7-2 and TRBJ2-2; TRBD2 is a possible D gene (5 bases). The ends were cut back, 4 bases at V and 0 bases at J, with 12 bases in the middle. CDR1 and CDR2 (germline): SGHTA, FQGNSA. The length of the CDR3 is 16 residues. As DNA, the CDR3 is TGTGCCAGCAGCTCGTACGTGGAGGCGAACACCGGGGAGCTGTTTTTT. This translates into CASSSYVEANTGELFF.

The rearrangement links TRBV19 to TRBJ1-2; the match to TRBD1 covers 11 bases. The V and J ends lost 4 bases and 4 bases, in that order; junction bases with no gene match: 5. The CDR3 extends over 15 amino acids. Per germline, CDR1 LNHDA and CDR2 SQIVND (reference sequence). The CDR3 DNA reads TGTGCCAGTAGTACGGACAGGGGGCTAGGCTATGGCTACACCTTC. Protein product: CASSTDRGLGYGYTF.

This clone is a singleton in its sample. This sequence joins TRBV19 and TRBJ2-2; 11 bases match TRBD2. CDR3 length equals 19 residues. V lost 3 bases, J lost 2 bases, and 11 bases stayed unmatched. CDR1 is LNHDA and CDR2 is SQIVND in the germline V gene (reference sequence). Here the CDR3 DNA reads TGTGCCAGTAGTATCCCCCCTCGACTAGCGGGAAGCAACACCGGGGAGCTGTTTTTT. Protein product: CASSIPPRLAGSNTGELFF.

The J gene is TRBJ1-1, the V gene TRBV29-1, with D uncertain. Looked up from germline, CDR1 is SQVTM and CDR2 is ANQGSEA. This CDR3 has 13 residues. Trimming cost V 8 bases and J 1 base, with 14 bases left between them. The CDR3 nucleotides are TGCAGCCTCTGGACCGGGTCGAACACTGAAGCTTTCTTT. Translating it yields CSLWTGSNTEAFF.